There are many counts of the clone carrying this T cell receptor (beta chain). Its antigen remains unknown. With 5 bases removed from V and 9 bases from J, the gap between germline ends came to 20 bases. CDR3 length: 15 residues. Germline lookup yields CDR1 SGHAT and CDR2 FQNNGV. This specimen comes from a study of early T cells in non-severe SARS-CoV-2 infection. Notes on the study in general: In VDJdb matching, anti-spike CD8 responses were favored while private and CD4 specificities went missing.

TCRdb re-called the 5' RACE reads through MiXCR, storing one row per CDR3 protein. Among nearly 45,000 distinct CDR3 sequences listed, 9.5% to 13% were seen once. The J gene is TRBJ2-1, the V gene TRBV11-2; no clear D gene. This clonotype was obtained from an adult who was a healthcare worker with PCR-confirmed SARS-CoV-2 infection or an uninfected control (not recorded which). Sequenced: whole blood. CDR3 loop: CASSPSPGPDGEQFF. The CDR3 DNA reads as TGTGCCAGCAGCCCGAGCCCTGGCCCTGACGGTGAGCAGTTCTTC.